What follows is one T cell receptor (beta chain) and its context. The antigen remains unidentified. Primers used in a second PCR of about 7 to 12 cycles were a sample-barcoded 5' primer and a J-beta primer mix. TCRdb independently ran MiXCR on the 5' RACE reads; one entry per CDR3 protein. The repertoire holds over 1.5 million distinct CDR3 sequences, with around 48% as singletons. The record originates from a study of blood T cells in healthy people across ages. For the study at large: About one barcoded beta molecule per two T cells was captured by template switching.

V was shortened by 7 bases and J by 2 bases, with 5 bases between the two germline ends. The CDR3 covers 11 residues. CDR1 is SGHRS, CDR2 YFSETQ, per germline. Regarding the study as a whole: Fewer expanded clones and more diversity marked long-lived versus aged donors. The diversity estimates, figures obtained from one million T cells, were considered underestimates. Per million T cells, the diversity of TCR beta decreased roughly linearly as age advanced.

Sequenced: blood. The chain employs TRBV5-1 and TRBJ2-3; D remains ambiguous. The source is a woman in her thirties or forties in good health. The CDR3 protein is CASANTDTQYF. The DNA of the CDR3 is TGCGCCAGCGCAAACACAGATACGCAGTATTTT.